The 15 T cell receptor beta chains given below trace back to one sample, sequenced in a study of vaccination and CD4 T cells after COVID-19. Noted treatment: approximately 11-day PBMC culture with coronavirus spike peptide pools or control peptides (ViraFEST assay). The study sequenced cultured CD4+ T cell DNA using the Oncomine TCR Beta short-read assay. In TCRdb, the PCR reads were re-called with MiXCR into one record per CDR3 protein. The sample lists under 7,500 distinct CDR3 sequences, 61% occurring once. The antigens for these receptors are not known. The sample consisted of CD4+ T cells from blood, cultured in vitro. Receptors originate from a human donor who had recovered from COVID-19.

The chain has TRBV11-3 and TRBJ1-1; no clear D gene. Germline V CDR1 and CDR2: SGHNT, YENEEA. CDR3 length equals 13 residues. Trimming stripped 1 base from V and 1 base from J, with 4 bases between. In DNA, the CDR3 is TGTGCCAGCAGCTTAGGGGGGAACACTGAAGCTTTCTTT. Residues: CASSLGGNTEAFF. The full variable domain, its missing parts supplied by reference TRBV11-3 and TRBJ1-1, is EAGVVQSPRYKIIEKKQPVAFWCNPISGHNTLYWYLQNLGQGPELLIRYENEEAVDDSQLPKDRFSAERLKGVDSTLKIQPAELGDSAVYLCASSLGGNTEAFFGQGTRLTVV.

V is TRBV11-1 and J is TRBJ2-3; possibly TRBD2 for D (6 bases). The germline V and J ends were trimmed by 5 bases and 2 bases, with 17 bases remaining between them. CDR1 is SGHAT, CDR2 FQDESV, per germline (reference sequence). The CDR3 sequence is 16 residues long. The CDR3 here is CASSLGLLAVTDTQYF. Here the CDR3 DNA reads TGTGCCAGCAGCCTTGGTTTACTAGCAGTCACAGATACGCAGTATTTT.

This clonotype was counted a single time. The chain uses TRBV28 and TRBJ1-2; 7 bases match TRBD1. The V gene end was trimmed by 11 bases and the J gene end by 2 bases; junction bases not matched to a gene: 5. Germline-derived CDR1 and CDR2 are MDHEN and SYDVKM. This CDR3 has 12 amino acids. The DNA for the CDR3 is TGTGCCGTAGGGGACAGCAACTATGGCTACACCTTC. Translation: CAVGDSNYGYTF.

This clonotype showed up just once. The chain carries TRBV20-1 and TRBJ2-5; D possibly uses TRBD1 or TRBD2 (7 bases each). Trimming cost V 0 bases and J 13 bases, with 18 bases left between them. From germline, CDR1 is DFQATT and CDR2 SNEGSKA (reference sequence). The CDR3 consists of 13 residues. The CDR3 loop is CSARDRGGGRRYF. CDR3 coding DNA: TGCAGTGCTAGAGACAGGGGGGGGGGCCGGAGGTACTTC.

This clonotype was found a few times. The chain is built from TRBV6-2 or TRBV6-3 and TRBJ1-5; D might be TRBD1 (6 bases). V lost 2 bases and J lost 4, with 24 bases in between. Germline-derived CDR1 and CDR2 are MNHEY and SVGEGT. The CDR3 loop spans 19 amino acids. In DNA, the CDR3 is TGTGCCAGCAGTTACCCAATGGGGACACCCGCCGCCCGGAATCAGCCCCAGCATTTT. Protein sequence: CASSYPMGTPAARNQPQHF.

This chain uses TRBV7-2 with TRBJ2-5, with D uncertain. Germline CDR1 and CDR2: SGHTA and FQGNSA. The CDR3 runs 13 residues. Trimming stripped 0 bases from V and 4 bases from J, with 6 bases between. The DNA of the CDR3 is TGTGCCAGCAGCTTAGCACGCGCAGAGACCCAGTACTTC. This codes for CASSLARAETQYF. The variable domain in full, with the rest retrieved from reference TRBV7-2 and TRBJ2-5, is GAGVSQSPSNKVTEKGKDVELRCDPISGHTALYWYRQSLGQGLEFLIYFQGNSAPDKSGLPSDRFSAERTGGSVSTLTIQRTQQEDSAVYLCASSLARAETQYFGPGTRLLVL.

This clonotype has only one observation. The rearrangement uses TRBV27 and TRBJ2-1; 7 nucleotides agree with TRBD1. V was clipped by 6 bases and J by 1 base; unmatched bases: 9. Per germline, CDR1 MNHEY and CDR2 SMNVEV (reference sequence). This CDR3 is 16 amino acids long. CDR3 bases: TGTGCCAGCAGCCTCACCGGGACAGTATCCTACAATGAGCAGTTCTTC. Protein: CASSLTGTVSYNEQFF.

CDR3 in amino acids: CASSPKGDTIYF. CDR3 DNA sequence: TGTGCCAGCTCACCAAAGGGAGACACCATATATTTT. The rearrangement joins TRBV18 to TRBJ1-3; D unclear. The length of the CDR3 is 12 residues. CDR1 is KGHSH and CDR2 is LQKENI in the germline V gene. V was cut by 2 bases and J by 8 bases, with 7 bases left in between. Variable domain in full (rest from reference TRBV18 and TRBJ1-3): NAGVMQNPRHLVRRRGQEARLRCSPMKGHSHVYWYRQLPEEGLKFMVYLQKENIIDESGMPKERFSAEFPKEGPSILRIQQVVRGDSAAYFCASSPKGDTIYFGEGSWLTVV.

V is TRBV6-5 and J is TRBJ1-5; a possible D gene is TRBD1 (6 bases). The ends were cut back, 2 bases at V and 0 bases at J, with 11 bases in the middle. This CDR3 is built from 16 residues. The germline V gene encodes CDR1 MNHEY and CDR2 SVGAGI. CDR3 amino acids: CASSYEGGNSNQPQHF. The DNA of the CDR3 is TGTGCCAGCAGTTACGAGGGGGGGAATAGCAATCAGCCCCAGCATTTT.

Here the CDR3 DNA reads TGTGCCAGTAGACCGGGCCCTGGGGAACTGTTTTTT. As protein: CASRPGPGELFF. The chain is built from TRBV19 and TRBJ1-4, with unresolved D. Trimming stripped 6 bases from V and 12 bases from J, with 14 bases between. There are 12 residues in the CDR3. Germline values: CDR1 LNHDA, CDR2 SQIVND (reference sequence).

The gene calls are TRBV7-9 and TRBJ1-1; no firm D call. Germline V lookup: CDR1 SEHNR, CDR2 FQNEAQ (reference sequence). The ends were cut back, 1 base at V and 10 bases at J, with 10 bases in the middle. This CDR3 spans 12 amino acids. In DNA, the CDR3 is TGTGCCAGCAGCTTAGGGGTCGTTGTAGCTTTCTTT. It is translated as CASSLGVVVAFF.

V is TRBV6-4 and J is TRBJ2-7; D is undetermined. V was shortened by 0 bases and J by 3 bases, with 0 bases between the two germline ends. The germline gives CDR1 MRHNA, CDR2 SNTAGT. CDR3 length equals 11 residues. CDR3 bases: TGTGCCAGCAGTGACTCCTACGAGCAGTACTTC. This codes for CASSDSYEQYF.

This sequence joins TRBV7-3 and TRBJ2-3; 7 bases fit TRBD2. CDR3 length equals 16 residues. Germline-derived CDR1 and CDR2 are SGHTA and FQGTGA. J was trimmed by 6 bases and V by 1 base; bases with no gene match: 10. CDR3 coding DNA: TGTGCCAGCAGCTTAAAGGGAGGGCTGGGGATGGATACGCAGTATTTT. This sequence encodes CASSLKGGLGMDTQYF.

The J gene is TRBJ2-2, the V gene TRBV24-1, with D hard to call. Trimming stripped 5 bases from V and 7 bases from J, with 13 bases between. The CDR3 covers 14 residues. CDR1 and CDR2 (germline): KGHDR, SFDVKD. This CDR3 reads CATSVGVYGGELFF. The CDR3 DNA reads TGTGCCACCAGTGTGGGCGTTTACGGCGGGGAGCTGTTTTTT.

The gene calls are TRBV7-2 and TRBJ2-7, with D maybe TRBD2 (7 bases). CDR3 length: 15 residues. The ends were cut back, 2 bases at V and 2 bases at J, with 13 bases in the middle. Germline CDR1 and CDR2: SGHTA and FQGNSA. Written as DNA, the CDR3 is TGTGCCAGCAGCTTACGAGGCGGGGGCCCCTACGAGCAGTACTTC. Its protein is CASSLRGGGPYEQYF. The full variable domain, completed using reference TRBV7-2 and TRBJ2-7, is GAGVSQSPSNKVTEKGKDVELRCDPISGHTALYWYRQSLGQGLEFLIYFQGNSAPDKSGLPSDRFSAERTGGSVSTLTIQRTQQEDSAVYLCASSLRGGGPYEQYFGPGTRLTVT.